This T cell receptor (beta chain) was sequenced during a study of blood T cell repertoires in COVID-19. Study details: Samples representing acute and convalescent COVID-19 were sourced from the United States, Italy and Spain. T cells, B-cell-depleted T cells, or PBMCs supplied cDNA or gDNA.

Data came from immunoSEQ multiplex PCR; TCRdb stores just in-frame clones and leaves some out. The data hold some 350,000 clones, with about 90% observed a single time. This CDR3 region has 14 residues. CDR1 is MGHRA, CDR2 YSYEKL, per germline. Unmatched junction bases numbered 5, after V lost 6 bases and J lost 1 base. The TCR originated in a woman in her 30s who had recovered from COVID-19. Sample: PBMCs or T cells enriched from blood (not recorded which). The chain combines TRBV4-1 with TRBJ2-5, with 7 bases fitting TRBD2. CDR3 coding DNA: TGCGCCAGCAGTCCAGGACTAGTCCAAGAGACCCAGTACTTC. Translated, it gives CASSPGLVQETQYF.